This T cell receptor beta chain comes out of a study of beta chain features in type 1 diabetes. The wider study: Examination spanned some 100 million sorted cells from all samples. Study outcomes and limitations: Across patients, naive, central memory and Treg TCRB repertoires exhibited apparently greater similarity than was observed across healthy donors. Insertion counts at VDJ junctions were lower in type 1 diabetes patients, who also showed more deletions there.

V was clipped by 4 bases and J by 3 bases, with 16 bases between them. The CDR3 is 15 residues long. Germline loops: CDR1 MDHEN, CDR2 SYDVKM. Heparinised blood was drawn once per donor, averaging around 120 mL. In this sample, this clone turned up a few times. Antigen: not known. All of the isolated RNA was reverse transcribed, so expressed TCRB transcripts were sequenced. Measured with immunoSEQ multiplex PCR; TCRdb has only the in-frame clones, and not every one. The sample contains roughly 500,000 clones, about 32% of which appear only once. The origin of this receptor is a man in his late teens or twenties in good health. Sequenced input: naive CD4+ T cells from blood. The chain links TRBV28 to TRBJ2-7, with TRBD2 as a possible D gene (6 bases). CDR3 DNA sequence: TGTGCCAGCAGTTCCCCGGGGGTACCATTCTACGAGCAGTACTTC. Translation: CASSSPGVPFYEQYF. Supplemented by reference TRBV28 and TRBJ2-7, the full variable domain reads DVKVTQSSRYLVKRTGEKVFLECVQDMDHENMFWYRQDPGLGLRLIYFSYDVKMKEKGDIPEGYSVSREKKERFSLILESASTNQTSMYLCASSSPGVPFYEQYFGPGTRLTVT.